The clone carrying this TCR beta chain was counted at least ten times. The target antigen is unknown. Germline-derived CDR1 and CDR2 are MNHNY and SVGAGI (reference sequence). The CDR3 contains 13 residues. The V segment lost 6 bases and the J segment 3 bases; nucleotides outside the gene matches: 2. This specimen comes from a study of molecular identifiers for immune sequencing clone quantification. TCRdb called the PCR reads again in MiXCR, with one record for every CDR3 protein. The sample contains tens of thousands of distinct CDR3 sequences, more than 35% of which appear only once. Study observations and caveats: Clones above 20 RNA copies held over 97% of effector molecules, under 1% in naive cells.

The V call is TRBV6-6, the J call TRBJ2-3, with 8 nucleotides matching TRBD1. Sequences were obtained from naive CD8+ T cells from blood, with Jurkat cell RNA spiked in. Indicated subset: FACS-sorted CD8+CD4-CCR7+CD45RA+ naive T cells. This receptor was obtained from a human donor in good health. Some libraries in this study had Jurkat cell RNA spiked in. The CDR3 is CASSGTGTDTQYF. CDR3 DNA: TGTGCCAGCAGCGGGACAGGTACAGATACGCAGTATTTT.